This T cell receptor (beta chain) was observed in a study of human T cells and chemical hapten exposure. At the level of the study: The variation in per-sample TCR yields arose mainly from small differences in pooled library volumes. Study-wide points: TCRs at a frequency above 1 in 1000 stayed unchanged with DPC sensitization.

Unique molecular identifiers were attached to individual cDNA molecules during library preparation. TCRdb reprocessed the RACE reads with MiXCR, giving one entry per CDR3 protein. The table has under 45,000 distinct CDR3 sequences, roughly 5% seen once; the top ten hold around 13%. Regarding time point: healthy volunteer bleed at 6 weeks. Blood, whole and unfractionated, served as the source for total RNA extraction. This clonotype was found many times. Antigen unknown. The CDR3 runs to 15 residues. Trimming cost V 5 bases and J 5 bases; bases outside gene matches: 10. Sequences were obtained from whole blood. The receptor's source is a human donor in good health. Some clones in this sample may be carry-over from other donors' samples. The chain has TRBV12-3 or TRBV12-4 and TRBJ2-3, with 7 bases identical to TRBD1. This CDR3 is CASSNRGAWQDTQYF. CDR3 bases: TGTGCCAGCAGTAACAGGGGCGCCTGGCAAGATACGCAGTATTTT.